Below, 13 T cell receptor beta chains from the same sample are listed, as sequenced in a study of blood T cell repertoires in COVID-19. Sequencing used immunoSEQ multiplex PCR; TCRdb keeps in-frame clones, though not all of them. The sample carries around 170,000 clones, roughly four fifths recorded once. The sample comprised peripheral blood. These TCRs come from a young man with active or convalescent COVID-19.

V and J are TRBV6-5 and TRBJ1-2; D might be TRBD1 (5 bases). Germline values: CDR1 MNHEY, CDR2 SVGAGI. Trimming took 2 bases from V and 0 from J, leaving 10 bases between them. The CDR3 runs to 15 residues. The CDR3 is CASSYGGSANYGYTF. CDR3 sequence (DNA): TGTGCCAGCAGTTACGGGGGGTCAGCTAACTATGGCTACACCTTC.

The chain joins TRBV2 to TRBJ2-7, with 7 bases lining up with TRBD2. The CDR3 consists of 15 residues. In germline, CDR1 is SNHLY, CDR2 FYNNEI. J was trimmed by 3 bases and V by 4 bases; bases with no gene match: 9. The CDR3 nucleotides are TGTGCCAGCAGTGCCCCGGAAGGGAGGGACTACGAGCAGTACTTC. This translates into CASSAPEGRDYEQYF.

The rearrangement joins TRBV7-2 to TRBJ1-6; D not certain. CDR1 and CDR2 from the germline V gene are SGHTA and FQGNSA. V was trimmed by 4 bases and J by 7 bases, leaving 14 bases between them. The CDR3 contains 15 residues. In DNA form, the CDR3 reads TGTGCCAGCAGCTCCTATGGTAGGGAGAATTCACCCCTCCACTTT. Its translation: CASSSYGRENSPLHF.

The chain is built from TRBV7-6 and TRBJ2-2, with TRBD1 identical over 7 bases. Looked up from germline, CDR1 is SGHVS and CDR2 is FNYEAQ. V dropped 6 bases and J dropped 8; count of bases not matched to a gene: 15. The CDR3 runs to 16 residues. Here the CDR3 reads CASRYQAGTADGELFF. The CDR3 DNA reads TGTGCCAGCAGGTATCAGGCCGGGACAGCCGATGGGGAGCTGTTTTTT.

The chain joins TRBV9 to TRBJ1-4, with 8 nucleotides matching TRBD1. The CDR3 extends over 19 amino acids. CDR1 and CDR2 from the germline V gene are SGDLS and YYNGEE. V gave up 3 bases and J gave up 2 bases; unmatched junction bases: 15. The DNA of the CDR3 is TGTGCCAGCAGCGCCACCCAGGGGGCGCGCCCCCTGACTAATGAAAAACTGTTTTTT. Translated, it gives CASSATQGARPLTNEKLFF.

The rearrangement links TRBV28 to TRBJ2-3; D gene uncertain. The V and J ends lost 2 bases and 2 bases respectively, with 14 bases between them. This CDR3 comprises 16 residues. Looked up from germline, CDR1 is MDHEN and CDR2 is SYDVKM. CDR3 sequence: CASSLSQVFYTDTQYF. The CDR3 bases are TGTGCCAGCAGTTTAAGCCAGGTTTTTTACACAGATACGCAGTATTTT.

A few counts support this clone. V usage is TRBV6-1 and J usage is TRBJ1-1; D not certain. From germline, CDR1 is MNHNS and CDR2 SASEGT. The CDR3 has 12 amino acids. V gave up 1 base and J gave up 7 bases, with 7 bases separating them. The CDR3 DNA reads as TGTGCCAGCAGTGAAGGGTCGGGTGAAGCTTTCTTT. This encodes CASSEGSGEAFF.

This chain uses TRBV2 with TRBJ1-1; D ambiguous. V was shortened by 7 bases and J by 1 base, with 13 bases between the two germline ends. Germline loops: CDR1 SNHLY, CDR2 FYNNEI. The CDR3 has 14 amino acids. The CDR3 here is CASTGLRGNTEAFF. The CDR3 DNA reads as TGTGCCAGCACTGGACTCCGTGGGAACACTGAAGCTTTCTTT.

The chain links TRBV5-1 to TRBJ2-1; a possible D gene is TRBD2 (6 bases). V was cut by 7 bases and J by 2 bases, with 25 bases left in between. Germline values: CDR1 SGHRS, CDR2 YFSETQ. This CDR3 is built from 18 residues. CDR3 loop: CASARLGGPVSAYNEQFF. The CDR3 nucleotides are TGCGCCAGCGCCCGCCTCGGGGGTCCGGTCTCAGCCTACAATGAGCAGTTCTTC. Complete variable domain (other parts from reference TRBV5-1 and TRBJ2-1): KAGVTQTPRYLIKTRGQQVTLSCSPISGHRSVSWYQQTPGQGLQFLFEYFSETQRNKGNFPGRFSGRQFSNSRSEMNVSTLELGDSALYLCASARLGGPVSAYNEQFFGPGTRLTVL.

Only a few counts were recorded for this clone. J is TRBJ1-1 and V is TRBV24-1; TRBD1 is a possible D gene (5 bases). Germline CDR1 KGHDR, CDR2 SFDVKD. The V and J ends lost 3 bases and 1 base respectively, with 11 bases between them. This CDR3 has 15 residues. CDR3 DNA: TGTGCCACCAGTGATCCGGACAACGCGAACACTGAAGCTTTCTTT. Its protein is CATSDPDNANTEAFF.

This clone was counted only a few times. The CDR3 protein is CASTINTEAFF. The CDR3 bases are TGTGCCAGCACCATTAACACTGAAGCTTTCTTT. The chain couples TRBV2 to TRBJ1-1; D is uncertain. V lost 7 bases, J lost 2 bases, and 5 bases lay in between. In germline, CDR1 is SNHLY, CDR2 FYNNEI. The CDR3 runs 11 residues.

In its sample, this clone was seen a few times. In DNA form, the CDR3 reads TGCGCCAGCAGTGGGGGCCTTGGGGGCAACAGCGGCACTGAAGCTTTCTTT. Encoded protein: CASSGGLGGNSGTEAFF. This chain connects TRBV10-1 to TRBJ1-1, with D perhaps TRBD1 (6 bases). V gave up 4 bases and J gave up 4 bases, with 22 bases separating them. Germline lookup yields CDR1 WNHNN and CDR2 SYGVQD (reference sequence). CDR3 length equals 17 residues.

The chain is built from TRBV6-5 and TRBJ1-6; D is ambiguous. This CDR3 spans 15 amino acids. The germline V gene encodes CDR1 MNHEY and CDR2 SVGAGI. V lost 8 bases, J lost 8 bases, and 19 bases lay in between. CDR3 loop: CASSVSQRVYSPLHF. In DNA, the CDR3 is TGTGCCAGCTCAGTGTCCCAGAGGGTATATTCACCCCTCCACTTT.